Listed here is a single TCR beta chain. Its cognate antigen has yet to be identified. This clone may be a read error of a much larger clone one base away. This sample is part of a study of human T cells and chemical hapten exposure (dated by TCRdb to the early 2020s). Study-wide context: For sensitization, 2% DPC in acetone was applied to a roughly 2 cm by roughly 2 cm area of upper inner arm skin. Weekly therapeutic DPC doses were additionally applied to the scalp of patients throughout the roughly 25-week study period. Patch testing was done on the upper back using Finn chambers containing 0.01% DPC, and results were scored after 6 days according to International Contact Dermatitis Research Group standards. The mostly female patient cohort included alopecia areata with under or over 50% scalp involvement, alopecia totalis and alopecia universalis. Libraries were pooled for sequencing, and per-sample TCR yields varied mainly because of small differences in library volumes within the pool. This study followed changes in the peripheral blood TCR repertoire in vivo during primary and secondary sensitization of alopecia patients to the hapten diphenylcyclopropenone (DPC). Blood samples were taken from patients before sensitization (week 0) and at 2, 6 and about 24 weeks after DPC sensitization. About 28 alopecia patients gave blood for TCR sequencing at one to four time points (pre-sensitization, 2, 6 and 24 weeks). For every blood RNA sample, sequencing covered both the TCR alpha and TCR beta chains. Paper-wide results and their limitations: Repeated subsampling changed both the strength of the expansion versus patch-test correlation and the threshold at which that correlation became significant. DPC sensitization did not change how many TCRs were above 1 in 1000 frequency, and no evidence was found of alterations in global repertoire structure. Because every patient had alopecia, a presumed autoimmune disease, the patients' immune response might differ from that of healthy individuals. Expanded TCRs formed significantly more large CDR3 similarity clusters than pre-sensitization or healthy control sets, consistent with antigen-driven responses. A positive correlation was found between the number of PT1 expanded TCRs and patch test score, with significance reached at thresholds 8, 16 and 32 but not 4.

The library was generated by RACE. Sequencing was performed on a NextSeq 500. Library preparation attached unique molecular identifiers to individual cDNA molecules for quantitative, reproducible TCR counting. As for the original processing: The median number of TCRs per sample was some 100,000, ranging from roughly 20,000 to 700,000. The Decombinator software suite was used to annotate the V, J and CDR3 of the TCR reads. For the PS versus PT1 abundance plots, all samples were subsampled to the same number of TCRs (28,000). TCRs were defined as expanded if absent before sensitization and observed at least eight times at the 2-week time point. The public sequencing data were trimmed at Q25 with fastp and processed into clonotypes with MiXCR by TCRdb, which kept only in-frame beta chains. Records with the same CDR3 protein are collapsed into one entry carrying the most frequent genes and DNA. The V and J calls come from TCRdb's annotation, not from the publication. The sample table contains tens of thousands of distinct CDR3 sequences; only one count was recorded for 8.5% to 10% of them. 14% of the sample is in the top ten clones.

What the time point label conveys for this sample: patch test 2, 6 weeks after DPC sensitization. According to the study, the label for this sample's treatment or condition signals: therapeutic diphenylcyclopropenone sensitization with weekly scalp DPC. Unfractionated whole blood was collected in Tempus Blood RNA tubes, and total RNA was extracted from that blood. At each patch-test visit, blood was drawn before the patch test was applied. Patients were considered eligible if aged 18 to 70, diagnosed with alopecia and deemed suitable for DPC therapy, and patients were excluded if pregnant. CDR1 and CDR2 were assigned from the germline V gene (reference sequence) as DFQATT and SNEGSKA. From the cysteine through the phenylalanine, the CDR3 covers 16 amino acids. The kept DNA is CDR3 alone, 48 bases in frame from the first base.

The source material was whole blood, sampled in connection with sensitization to the hapten diphenylcyclopropenone (DPC). The rearrangement joined TRBV20-1 to TRBJ2-1; 13 bases in the junction line up with TRBD2. This clonotype was sampled from a woman under 40 with alopecia areata. Some clones in this sample may be carry-over from other donors' samples. The DNA sequence is TGCTGTGCTAGATCCTGGCAGACTAGCGGGGGGCCGGAGCAGTTCTTC. It encodes CCARSWQTSGGPEQFF.